The 14 T cell receptor beta chains listed next were all sequenced from one sample in a study of blood T cell repertoires in COVID-19. Using immunoSEQ multiplex PCR, the repertoire was profiled, and TCRdb retains in-frame clones only, with some absent. The sample holds around 200,000 clones, around 80% seen once. The specimen sequenced was peripheral blood. Receptors were obtained from a woman in her 70s with acute or convalescent COVID-19.

This clone has only one observation. The chain links TRBV7-9 to TRBJ2-7; 9 bases align to TRBD1. The CDR3 extends over 15 amino acids. V shed 5 bases, J shed 6 bases, and the junction held 11 bases outside the gene matches. The germline CDR1 and CDR2 sequences are SEHNR and FQNEAQ (reference sequence). CDR3 bases: TGTGCCAGCAGCCCGTCAGGGACAGGGATGATCGAGCAGTACTTC. Protein: CASSPSGTGMIEQYF.

CDR3 in DNA: TGTGCCAGCTCACCGCAGAGTCGCGGCACGGACACCGGGGAGCTGTTTTTT. Amino acids: CASSPQSRGTDTGELFF. V and J are TRBV18 and TRBJ2-2; D unresolved. The ends were cut back, 3 bases at V and 3 bases at J, with 17 bases in the middle. The CDR3 is 17 amino acids. Germline assignment: CDR1 KGHSH and CDR2 LQKENI.

This rearrangement joins TRBV5-1 to TRBJ2-2, with TRBD1 identical over 7 bases. The CDR3 length is 16 residues. The J segment lost 2 bases and the V segment lost 3 bases, leaving 7 bases of the junction unmatched. Germline assignment: CDR1 SGHRS and CDR2 YFSETQ. This CDR3 is CASSWGQIPNTGELFF. The CDR3 coding sequence is TGCGCCAGCAGCTGGGGACAGATCCCTAACACCGGGGAGCTGTTTTTT.

The V and J genes are TRBV6-5 and TRBJ2-1; D is unclear. The CDR3 consists of 15 residues. Trimming took 6 bases from V and 7 from J, leaving 19 bases between them. The germline V gene has CDR1 MNHEY and CDR2 SVGAGI. DNA of the CDR3: TGTGCCAGCAGGACGATTATTTCCGCGGTGAATGAGCAGTTCTTC. Translation gives CASRTIISAVNEQFF.

The chain couples TRBV10-3 to TRBJ1-4; unclear D gene. Between the trimmed V and J ends, which lost 2 bases and 4 bases, there was a span of 14 bases. CDR1 ENHRY and CDR2 SYGVKD come from the germline V gene. CDR3 length: 16 residues. The CDR3 spells CAISEPAAVGNEKLFF. CDR3 DNA sequence: TGTGCCATCAGTGAGCCTGCCGCGGTGGGTAATGAAAAACTGTTTTTT.

The V call is TRBV18, the J call TRBJ2-3, with TRBD2 as a possible D gene (6 bases). From germline, CDR1 is KGHSH and CDR2 LQKENI. The CDR3 consists of 16 residues. V was shortened by 6 bases and J by 0 bases, with 16 bases between the two germline ends. The CDR3 region is CASSHSGSGSTDTQYF. The CDR3 DNA reads as TGTGCCAGCTCCCACTCCGGAAGCGGGAGCACAGATACGCAGTATTTT.

This CDR3 is CASSVNRRYTF. CDR3 coding DNA: TGTGCCAGCAGCGTGAACAGGCGCTACACCTTC. V usage is TRBV9 and J usage is TRBJ1-2, with D tentatively TRBD1 (5 bases). V was shortened by 2 bases and J by 9 bases, with 8 bases between the two germline ends. The CDR3 contains 11 residues. Germline-derived CDR1 and CDR2 are SGDLS and YYNGEE.

This chain links TRBV30 with TRBJ1-5; 7 bases align to TRBD1. From germline, CDR1 is GTSNPN and CDR2 SVGIG (reference sequence). CDR3 length: 12 residues. Trimming removed 4 bases from V and 7 bases from J; junction bases left unmatched: 4. The CDR3 DNA is TGTGCCTGGAACCAGGGGGACCAGCCCCAGCATTTT. It specifies CAWNQGDQPQHF.

This clone was picked up a small number of times. This sequence joins TRBV5-1 and TRBJ1-1, with D tentatively TRBD1 (5 bases). CDR1 and CDR2 (germline): SGHRS, YFSETQ. This CDR3 has 13 residues. V was shortened by 4 bases and J by 3 bases, with 10 bases between the two germline ends. The CDR3 bases are TGCGCCAGCAGCACGGGGGATTACACTGAAGCTTTCTTT. Encoded protein: CASSTGDYTEAFF.

V is TRBV29-1 and J is TRBJ1-1; 8 bases are shared with TRBD1. In germline, CDR1 is SQVTM, CDR2 ANQGSEA. J gave up 1 base and V 7 bases, and 2 bases lay outside the gene matches. The length of the CDR3 is 12 residues. CDR3 in DNA: TGCAGCGCAGGGACAGGGAACACTGAAGCTTTCTTT. Its translation is CSAGTGNTEAFF. The whole variable domain, remainder taken from reference TRBV29-1 and TRBJ1-1, is SAVISQKPSRDICQRGTSLTIQCQVDSQVTMMFWYRQQPGQSLTLIATANQGSEATYESGFVIDKFPISRPNLTFSTLTVSNMSPEDSSIYLCSAGTGNTEAFFGQGTRLTVV.

This clone appeared a few times. The rearrangement links TRBV29-1 to TRBJ1-2, with 9 bases identical to TRBD1. Losses at the gene ends were 6 bases for V and 4 bases for J; bases not matched to a gene: 9. CDR3 length equals 14 residues. Germline V gene data show CDR1 as SQVTM and CDR2 as ANQGSEA. The chain's CDR3 is CSVGTGYLTYGYTF. The CDR3 DNA reads TGCAGCGTGGGGACAGGGTACCTCACCTATGGCTACACCTTC.

V and J are TRBV2 and TRBJ2-3; 7 bases are a match to TRBD2. This CDR3 is built from 14 residues. The J segment lost 6 bases and the V segment lost 7 bases, leaving 10 bases of the junction unmatched. The germline CDR1 and CDR2 sequences are SNHLY and FYNNEI. CDR3 DNA sequence: TGTGCCAGCAAGGTTAGCGGGTTATCGGATACGCAGTATTTT. Translation: CASKVSGLSDTQYF.

The chain combines TRBV7-9 with TRBJ2-2; TRBD2 matches at 9 bases. V lost 7 bases to trimming and J lost 1 base; unmatched junction nucleotides: 7. The CDR3 length is 16 residues. Germline CDR1 reads SEHNR; CDR2 reads FQNEAQ (reference sequence). The CDR3 is CASNLPSGVNTGELFF. As DNA, the CDR3 is TGTGCCAGCAACCTACCTAGCGGGGTGAACACCGGGGAGCTGTTTTTT.

The chain recombines TRBV21-1 with TRBJ1-5; the D call TRBD1 from the table was never checked on the DNA. TRBV21-1 is a known pseudogene. The CDR3 runs to 17 residues. For the CDR3, the DNA is TGTGCCAGCAGCAATGCCGGGACAGGGGAATACGGTCAGCCCCAGCATTTT. Protein sequence: CASSNAGTGEYGQPQHF.